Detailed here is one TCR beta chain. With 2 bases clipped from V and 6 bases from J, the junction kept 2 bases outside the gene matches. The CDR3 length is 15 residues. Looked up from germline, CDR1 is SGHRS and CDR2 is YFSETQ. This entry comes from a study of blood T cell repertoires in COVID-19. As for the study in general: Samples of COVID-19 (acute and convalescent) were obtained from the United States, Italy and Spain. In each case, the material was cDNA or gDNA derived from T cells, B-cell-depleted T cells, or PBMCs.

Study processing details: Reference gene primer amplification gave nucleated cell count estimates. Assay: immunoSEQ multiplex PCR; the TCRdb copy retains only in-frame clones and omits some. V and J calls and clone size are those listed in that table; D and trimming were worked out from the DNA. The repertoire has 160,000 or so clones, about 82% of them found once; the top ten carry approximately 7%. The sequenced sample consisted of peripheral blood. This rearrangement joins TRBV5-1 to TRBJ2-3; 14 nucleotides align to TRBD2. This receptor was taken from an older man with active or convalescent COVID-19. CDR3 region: CASSFGTSGGDTQYF. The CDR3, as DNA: TGCGCCAGCAGCTTCGGGACTAGCGGGGGTGATACGCAGTATTTT. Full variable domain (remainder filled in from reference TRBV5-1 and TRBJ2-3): KAGVTQTPRYLIKTRGQQVTLSCSPISGHRSVSWYQQTPGQGLQFLFEYFSETQRNKGNFPGRFSGRQFSNSRSEMNVSTLELGDSALYLCASSFGTSGGDTQYFGPGTRLTVL.